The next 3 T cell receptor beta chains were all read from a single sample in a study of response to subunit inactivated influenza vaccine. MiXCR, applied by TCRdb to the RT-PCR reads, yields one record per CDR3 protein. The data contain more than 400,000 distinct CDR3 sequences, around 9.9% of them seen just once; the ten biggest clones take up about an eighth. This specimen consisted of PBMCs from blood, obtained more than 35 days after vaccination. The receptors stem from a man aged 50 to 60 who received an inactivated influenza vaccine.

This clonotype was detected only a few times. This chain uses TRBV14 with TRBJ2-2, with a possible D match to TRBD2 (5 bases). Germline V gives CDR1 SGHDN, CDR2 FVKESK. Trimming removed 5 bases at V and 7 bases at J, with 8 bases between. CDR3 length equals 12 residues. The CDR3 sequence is CASSYGGGELFF. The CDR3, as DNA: TGTGCCAGCAGCTACGGAGGCGGGGAGCTGTTTTTT.

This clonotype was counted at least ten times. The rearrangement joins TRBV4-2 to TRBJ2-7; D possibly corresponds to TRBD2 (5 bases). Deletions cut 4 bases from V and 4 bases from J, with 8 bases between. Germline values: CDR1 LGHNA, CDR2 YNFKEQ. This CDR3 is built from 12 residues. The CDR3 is CASSRTSYEQYF. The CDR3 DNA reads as TGTGCCAGCAGCCGGACTTCATACGAGCAGTACTTC.

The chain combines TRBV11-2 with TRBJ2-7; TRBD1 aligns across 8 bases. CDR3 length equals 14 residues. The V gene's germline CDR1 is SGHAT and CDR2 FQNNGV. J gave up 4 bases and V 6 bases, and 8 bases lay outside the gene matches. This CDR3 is CASSNRDRLYEQYF. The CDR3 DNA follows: TGTGCCAGCAGTAACCGGGACAGGTTATACGAGCAGTACTTC.